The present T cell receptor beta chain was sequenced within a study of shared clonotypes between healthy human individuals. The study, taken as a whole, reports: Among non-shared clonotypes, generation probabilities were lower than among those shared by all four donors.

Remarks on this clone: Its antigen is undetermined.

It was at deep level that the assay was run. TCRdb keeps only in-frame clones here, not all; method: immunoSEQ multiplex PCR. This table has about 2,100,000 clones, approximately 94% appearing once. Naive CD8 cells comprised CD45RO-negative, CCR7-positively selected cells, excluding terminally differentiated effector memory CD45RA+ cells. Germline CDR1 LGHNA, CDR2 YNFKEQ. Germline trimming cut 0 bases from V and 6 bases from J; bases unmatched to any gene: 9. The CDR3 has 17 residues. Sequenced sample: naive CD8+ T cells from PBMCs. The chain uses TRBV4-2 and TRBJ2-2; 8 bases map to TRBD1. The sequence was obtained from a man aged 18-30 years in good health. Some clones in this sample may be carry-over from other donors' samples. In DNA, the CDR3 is TGTGCCAGCAGCCAAGATAGAACAGGGGGGTTGGCCGGGGAGCTGTTTTTT. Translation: CASSQDRTGGLAGELFF.